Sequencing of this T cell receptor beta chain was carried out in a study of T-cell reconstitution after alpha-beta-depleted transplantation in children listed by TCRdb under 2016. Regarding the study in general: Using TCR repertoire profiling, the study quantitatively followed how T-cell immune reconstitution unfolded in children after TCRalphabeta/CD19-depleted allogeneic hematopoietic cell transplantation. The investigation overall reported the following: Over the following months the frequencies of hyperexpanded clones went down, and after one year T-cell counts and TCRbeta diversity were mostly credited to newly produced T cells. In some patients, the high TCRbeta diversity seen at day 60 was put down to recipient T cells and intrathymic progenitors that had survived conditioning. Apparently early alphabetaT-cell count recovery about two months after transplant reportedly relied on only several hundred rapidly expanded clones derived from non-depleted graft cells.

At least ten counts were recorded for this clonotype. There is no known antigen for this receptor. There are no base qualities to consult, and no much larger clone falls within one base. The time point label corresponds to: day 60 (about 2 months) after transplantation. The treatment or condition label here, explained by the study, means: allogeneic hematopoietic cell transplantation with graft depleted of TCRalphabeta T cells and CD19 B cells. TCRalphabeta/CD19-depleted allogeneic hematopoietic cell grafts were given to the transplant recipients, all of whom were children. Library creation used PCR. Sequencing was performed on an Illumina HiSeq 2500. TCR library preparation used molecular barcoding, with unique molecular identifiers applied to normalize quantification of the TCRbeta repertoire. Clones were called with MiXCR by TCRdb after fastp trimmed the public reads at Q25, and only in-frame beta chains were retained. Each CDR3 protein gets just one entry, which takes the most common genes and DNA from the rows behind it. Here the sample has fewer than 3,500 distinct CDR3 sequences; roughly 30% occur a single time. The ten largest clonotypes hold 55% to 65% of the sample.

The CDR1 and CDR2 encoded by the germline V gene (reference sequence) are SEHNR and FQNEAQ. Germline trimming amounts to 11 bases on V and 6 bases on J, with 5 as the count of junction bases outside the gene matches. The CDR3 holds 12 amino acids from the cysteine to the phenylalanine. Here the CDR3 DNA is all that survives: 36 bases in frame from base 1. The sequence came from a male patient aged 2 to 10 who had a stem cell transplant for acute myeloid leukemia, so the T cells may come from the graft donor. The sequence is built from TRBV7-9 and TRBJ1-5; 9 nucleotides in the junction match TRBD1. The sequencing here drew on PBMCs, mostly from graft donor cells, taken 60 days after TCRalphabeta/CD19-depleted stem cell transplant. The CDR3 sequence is CAGGTGTQPQHF. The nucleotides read TGTGCCGGGGGGACAGGGACTCAGCCCCAGCATTTT.